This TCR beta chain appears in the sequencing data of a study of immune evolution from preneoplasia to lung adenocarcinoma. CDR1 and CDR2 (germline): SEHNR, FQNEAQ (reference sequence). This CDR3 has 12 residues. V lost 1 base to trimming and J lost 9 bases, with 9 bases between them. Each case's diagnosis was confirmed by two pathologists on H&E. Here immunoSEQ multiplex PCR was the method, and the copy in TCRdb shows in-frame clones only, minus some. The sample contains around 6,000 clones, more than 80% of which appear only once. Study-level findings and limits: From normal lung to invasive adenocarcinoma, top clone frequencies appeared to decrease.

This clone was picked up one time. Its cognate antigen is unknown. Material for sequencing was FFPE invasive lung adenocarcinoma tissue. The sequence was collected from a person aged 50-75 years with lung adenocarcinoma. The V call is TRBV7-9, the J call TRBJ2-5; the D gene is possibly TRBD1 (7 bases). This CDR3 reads CASSLGRGAQYF. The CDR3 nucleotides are TGTGCCAGCAGCTTAGGCAGGGGGGCCCAGTACTTC. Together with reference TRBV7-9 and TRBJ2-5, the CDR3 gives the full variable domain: DTGVSQNPRHKITKRGQNVTFRCDPISEHNRLYWYRQTLGQGPEFLTYFQNEAQLEKSRLLSDRFSAERPKGSFSTLEIQRTEQGDSAMYLCASSLGRGAQYFGPGTRLLVL.